Detailed here is one T cell receptor beta chain. Here immunoSEQ multiplex PCR was the method, and the copy in TCRdb shows in-frame clones only, minus some. The profile shows roughly 2,300,000 clones, 85% to 95% of them singletons. The data were obtained in a study of shared clonotypes between healthy human individuals. The CDR3 contains 16 residues. Trimming removed 4 bases from V and 0 bases from J, with 14 bases in between. Germline V gene lookup returns CDR1 SGHNT and CDR2 YYREEE (reference sequence). This sequence joins TRBV5-4 and TRBJ1-3; tentative D call: TRBD1 (5 bases). Sequencing used naive CD4+ T cells from PBMCs. Subset in this sample: CD45RA+ positively selected. This TCR came from a man aged 18 to 29 in good health. Some clones in this sample may be carry-over from other donors' samples. CDR3 sequence: CASSAGGGNSGNTIYF. The CDR3 nucleotides are TGTGCCAGCAGCGCTGGGGGGGGAAACTCTGGAAACACCATATATTTT.